These 15 T cell receptor beta chains were all obtained from the same sample, sequenced in a study of T cells after yellow fever vaccination. TCRdb independently ran MiXCR on the 5' RACE reads; one entry per CDR3 protein. The table shows approximately 96,000 distinct CDR3 sequences, with about 8.2% occurring only once. The sample in question was CD8+ T cells not binding an NS4B(214-222) dextramer, sorted from PBMCs, obtained around 14 days after the first yellow fever vaccination. These receptors were collected from a man younger than 30 who received the YFV17D yellow fever vaccine.

This clonotype was seen repeatedly, ten times or more. This rearrangement joins TRBV4-1 to TRBJ2-2, with unresolved D. CDR3 size: 13 residues. CDR1 and CDR2 (germline): MGHRA, YSYEKL. V was trimmed by 1 base and J by 1 base, leaving 1 base between them. This CDR3 is CASSQGNTGELFF. In nucleotides, the CDR3 is TGCGCCAGCAGCCAAGGGAACACCGGGGAGCTGTTTTTT.

This chain joins TRBV4-1 and TRBJ2-1; no reliable D call. This CDR3 comprises 13 residues. V was cut by 1 base and J by 9 bases, with 10 bases left in between. Germline values: CDR1 MGHRA, CDR2 YSYEKL. The CDR3 DNA reads as TGCGCCAGCAGCCAAGTGACGACGGGTGAGCAGTTCTTC. Translated: CASSQVTTGEQFF.

The chain links TRBV9 to TRBJ1-5; D is undetermined. With 3 bases removed from V and 2 bases from J, the gap between germline ends came to 12 bases. This CDR3 contains 15 residues. The germline V gene encodes CDR1 SGDLS and CDR2 YYNGEE. In nucleotides, the CDR3 is TGTGCCAGCAGCGAGGGAGGTACAGGCAATCAGCCCCAGCATTTT. It encodes CASSEGGTGNQPQHF.

This clonotype was observed a handful of times. The rearrangement uses TRBV12-3 or TRBV12-4 and TRBJ1-6; TRBD1 aligns across 7 bases. This CDR3 has 16 amino acids. V lost 7 bases and J lost 9; bases outside the gene matches: 15. CDR3 in DNA: TGTGCCAGCACCCCCATAGGGGGACAGAATGCTTCACCCCTCCACTTT. Residues: CASTPIGGQNASPLHF.

The gene calls are TRBV6-1 and TRBJ2-3; D perhaps matches TRBD2 (7 bases). The CDR3 length is 15 residues. V was pared by 7 bases and J by 4 bases, with 18 bases between. CDR1 and CDR2 (germline): MNHNS, SASEGT. The CDR3 nucleotides read TGTGCCAGCAAGAGGGTAGGGGGGGAGGCAGATACGCAGTATTTT. It is translated as CASKRVGGEADTQYF.

This chain joins TRBV27 and TRBJ2-1; 14 bases are shared with TRBD2. V dropped 2 bases and J dropped 4; count of bases not matched to a gene: 4. The CDR3 runs to 17 residues. The germline V gene encodes CDR1 MNHEY and CDR2 SMNVEV (reference sequence). The CDR3 loop reads CASSLRGLAGAYNEQFF. As DNA, the CDR3 is TGTGCCAGCAGTTTAAGGGGACTAGCGGGGGCTTACAATGAGCAGTTCTTC.

The gene calls are TRBV7-9 and TRBJ2-3, with D perhaps TRBD2 (6 bases). Germline V gene sequence: CDR1 SEHNR, CDR2 FQNEAQ (reference sequence). V dropped 7 bases and J dropped 4 bases, with 12 bases sitting between them. The CDR3 totals 13 residues. The CDR3 spells CASTRDFPDTQYF. The CDR3 bases are TGTGCCAGCACTCGGGACTTCCCAGATACGCAGTATTTT.

This clonotype was detected many times. The chain uses TRBV4-3 and TRBJ2-7, with 8 bases lining up with TRBD1. V shed 4 bases, J shed 1 base, and the junction held 3 bases outside the gene matches. The CDR3 consists of 14 residues. Germline assignment: CDR1 LGHNA and CDR2 YSLEER. The CDR3 DNA reads as TGCGCCAGCAGCCCCGGGACAGGATCCTACGAGCAGTACTTC. It encodes CASSPGTGSYEQYF.

This clonotype has more than one count but fewer than ten. The rearrangement links TRBV7-6 to TRBJ2-1; 10 bases line up with TRBD2. Trimming at V came to 0 bases and at J to 8 bases, leaving 7 bases not matched to a gene. CDR3 length equals 16 residues. Germline CDR1 reads SGHVS; CDR2 reads FNYEAQ. The CDR3 spells CASSLAWGLAIDEQFF. CDR3 in DNA: TGTGCCAGCAGCTTAGCGTGGGGACTAGCGATAGATGAGCAGTTCTTC.

This clonotype was seen more than once but under ten times. The rearrangement uses TRBV5-4 and TRBJ2-3; TRBD2 matches 10 bases. J gave up 3 bases and V 2 bases, and 3 bases lay outside the gene matches. In germline, CDR1 is SGHNT, CDR2 YYREEE (reference sequence). CDR3 size: 15 residues. The CDR3: CASSLASGRTDTQYF. The CDR3 DNA reads TGTGCCAGCAGCTTAGCTAGCGGGAGAACAGATACGCAGTATTTT.

This clonotype was seen more than once but under ten times. The CDR3 DNA reads TGTGCCAGCAGCTTATTTGCGACAGGGAATTCCGAGCAGTACTTC. Translating gives CASSLFATGNSEQYF. V is TRBV7-8 and J is TRBJ2-7, with TRBD1 matching 7 bases. The CDR3 is 15 amino acids. Germline loops: CDR1 SGHVS, CDR2 FQNEAQ. Losses at the gene ends were 2 bases for V and 6 bases for J; bases not matched to a gene: 10.

This clonotype was seen a handful of times. The chain uses TRBV20-1 and TRBJ2-7; D gene unclear. Germline loops: CDR1 DFQATT, CDR2 SNEGSKA (reference sequence). V was pared by 6 bases and J by 6 bases, with 9 bases between. The CDR3 is made up of 10 amino acids. This chain's CDR3 is CSATMGEQYF. CDR3 bases: TGCAGTGCCACAATGGGCGAGCAGTACTTC.

This clonotype was counted at least ten times. V gene TRBV4-1 combines with J gene TRBJ2-1, with a weak D call TRBD2 (6 bases). Germline V gene lookup returns CDR1 MGHRA and CDR2 YSYEKL. The CDR3 runs to 15 residues. The ends were cut back, 4 bases at V and 5 bases at J, with 15 bases in the middle. The CDR3 reads CASSRLGRGNNEQFF. Written as DNA, the CDR3 is TGCGCCAGCAGCCGCCTGGGACGCGGGAACAATGAGCAGTTCTTC.

This clonotype has ten or more counts. Compared with germline, one end of the junction differs, possibly owing to a read error. This rearrangement joins TRBV7-7 to TRBJ2-2; perhaps TRBD1 as D (6 bases). This CDR3 has 15 residues. Looked up from germline, CDR1 is SSHAT and CDR2 is FNYEAQ (reference sequence). CDR3 sequence: CASSPTGLPTGELFF. The CDR3 coding sequence is TGTGCTAGCAGCCCTACAGGGTTGCCCACCGGGGAGCTGTTTTTT.

The chain employs TRBV3-1 and TRBJ2-5, with 13 bases that match TRBD2. The CDR3 is made up of 18 amino acids. Germline V gene data show CDR1 as LGHDT and CDR2 as YNNKEL (reference sequence). Trimming cost V 10 bases and J 2 bases; bases outside gene matches: 16. The CDR3 here is CAICLMPGLAGRQETQYF. For the CDR3, the DNA is TGTGCCATCTGTTTAATGCCGGGACTAGCGGGGAGACAAGAGACCCAGTACTTC.